This T cell receptor (beta chain) was obtained from a study of graft-versus-host responses after intestinal transplantation. The wider study: Recipients were given multivisceral, liver-intestinal, or isolated intestinal transplants. Each patient got anti-thymocyte globulin induction, then tacrolimus and steroids for around three years.

Method: immunoSEQ multiplex PCR; TCRdb's copy keeps in-frame clones and lacks some. This sample yields about 120,000 clones, of which around nine tenths are seen a single time; about 0.2% belongs to the top ten. Study-level results: Clonal ratios of graft-versus-host to host-versus-graft in allografts were high for patients exhibiting graft-donor T cell macrochimerism. Early post-transplant HvG declines showed an association with peak circulating GvH clone levels.

A remark on this clone: The target antigen is unknown.

The V segment lost 3 bases and the J segment 4 bases; nucleotides outside the gene matches: 3. Germline values: CDR1 MNHNY, CDR2 SVGAGI (reference sequence). This CDR3 contains 15 residues. Sequenced material: unstimulated CD4+ T cells sorted from spleen or lymph node cells, taken before transplant. The sequence derives from a human donor who was the organ donor for an intestinal transplant. The V gene is TRBV6-6, the J gene TRBJ2-1; TRBD2 matches at 10 bases. CDR3 sequence: CASSYTSGKYNEQFF. The CDR3 DNA is TGTGCCAGCAGTTATACTAGCGGGAAATACAATGAGCAGTTCTTC.